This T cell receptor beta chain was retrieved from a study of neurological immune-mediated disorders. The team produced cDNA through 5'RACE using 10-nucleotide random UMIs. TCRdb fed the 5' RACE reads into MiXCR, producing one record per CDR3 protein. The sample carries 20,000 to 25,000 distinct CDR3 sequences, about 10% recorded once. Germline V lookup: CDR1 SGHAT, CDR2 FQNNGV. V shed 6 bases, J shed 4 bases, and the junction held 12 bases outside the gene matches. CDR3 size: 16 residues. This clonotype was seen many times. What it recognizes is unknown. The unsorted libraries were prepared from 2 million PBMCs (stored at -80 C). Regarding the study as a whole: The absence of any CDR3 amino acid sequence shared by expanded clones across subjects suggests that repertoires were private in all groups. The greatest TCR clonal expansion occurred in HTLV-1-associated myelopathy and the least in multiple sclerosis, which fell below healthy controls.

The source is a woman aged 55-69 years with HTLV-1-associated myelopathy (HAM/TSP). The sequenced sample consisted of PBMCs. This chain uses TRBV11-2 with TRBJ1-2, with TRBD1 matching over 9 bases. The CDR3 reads CASSSTRDRDTYGYTF. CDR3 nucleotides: TGTGCCAGCAGTTCTACTAGGGACAGGGACACCTATGGCTACACCTTC.